The 25 T cell receptor beta chains listed next were all sequenced from one sample in a study of human T cells and chemical hapten exposure. TCRdb re-analysed the RACE reads in MiXCR, keeping a single row per CDR3 protein. Of fewer than 130,000 distinct CDR3 sequences listed, approximately 10% are singletons. Time point of the sample: patch test 1, 2 weeks after DPC sensitization. Specified treatment: therapeutic diphenylcyclopropenone sensitization with weekly scalp DPC. The source material was whole blood, sampled in connection with sensitization to the hapten diphenylcyclopropenone (DPC). The origin of the receptors is a woman aged 40 to 50 with alopecia areata. Some clones in this sample may be carry-over from other donors' samples.

In this sample, this clonotype turned up a few times. The chain joins TRBV7-2 to TRBJ2-3; D is uncertain. The V end lost 6 bases, the J end lost 1 base, and 5 bases lay between the germline ends. The CDR3 extends over 12 amino acids. Looked up from germline, CDR1 is SGHTA and CDR2 is FQGNSA. The CDR3 spells CASSKGTDTQYF. The CDR3 DNA reads TGTGCCAGCAGTAAGGGCACAGATACGCAGTATTTT.

The chain links TRBV5-1 to TRBJ2-7; maybe TRBD1 (6 bases). The CDR3 is 15 residues long. The germline V gene has CDR1 SGHRS and CDR2 YFSETQ. V was trimmed by 2 bases and J by 3 bases, leaving 15 bases between them. As DNA, the CDR3 is TGCGCCAGCAGCTTCGTCCCGGGACATGGCTACGAGCAGTACTTC. Translation: CASSFVPGHGYEQYF.

There are many counts of this clonotype. The rearrangement uses TRBV9 and TRBJ2-2; TRBD2 matches 11 bases. The germline V gene encodes CDR1 SGDLS and CDR2 YYNGEE. The CDR3 runs 17 residues. The junction had 5 bases not matched to a gene; V was cut back by 0 bases and J by 4 bases. CDR3 nucleotides: TGTGCCAGCAGCGTAGGACTAGCGGGGTCGGGCACCGGGGAGCTGTTTTTT. Amino acids: CASSVGLAGSGTGELFF.

This clonotype was seen a few times. The chain combines TRBV6-2 or TRBV6-3 with TRBJ2-7; 7 bases map to TRBD2. The J segment lost 0 bases and the V segment lost 6 bases, leaving 23 bases of the junction unmatched. This CDR3 comprises 20 residues. Germline V gene lookup returns CDR1 MNHEY and CDR2 SVGEGT. The DNA for the CDR3 is TGTGCCAGCAGCCACGGGGCAGCGGGACGCCTAGGTCACAGCTCCTACGAGCAGTACTTC. This translates into CASSHGAAGRLGHSSYEQYF.

The rearrangement uses TRBV30 and TRBJ2-6; TRBD1 agrees at 7 bases. The germline V gene encodes CDR1 GTSNPN and CDR2 SVGIG (reference sequence). There are 13 residues in the CDR3. After removal of 8 bases from V and 1 base from J, the junction contained 2 bases not matched to a gene. This CDR3 reads CAQTGSGANVLTF. The CDR3 region has the DNA TGTGCCCAGACAGGGTCTGGGGCCAACGTCCTGACTTTC.

In its sample, this clonotype was seen a few times. V usage is TRBV19 and J usage is TRBJ2-1; 14 positions agree with TRBD2. The CDR3 spans 15 residues. J gave up 8 bases and V 5 bases, and 5 bases lay outside the gene matches. CDR1 and CDR2 from the germline V gene are LNHDA and SQIVND (reference sequence). The CDR3 region is CASSPTSGGVDEQFF. The CDR3 DNA sequence: TGTGCCAGTAGTCCGACTAGCGGGGGGGTCGATGAGCAGTTCTTC.

This clonotype was seen a few times. The chain has TRBV12-3 or TRBV12-4 and TRBJ2-5, with D possibly being TRBD2 (7 bases). This CDR3 has 14 residues. Trimming left V 5 bases short and J 5 bases short, with 15 bases between. The CDR3 DNA reads TGTGCCAGCAGTCCGGGGGCGCGGGGGGAGACCCAGTACTTC. This codes for CASSPGARGETQYF.

In its sample, this clonotype was seen many times. The chain carries TRBV18 and TRBJ2-2, with TRBD1 identical over 8 bases. The CDR3 runs 16 residues. Germline CDR1 and CDR2: KGHSH and LQKENI. Trimming took 3 bases from V and 1 from J; bases not matched to a gene: 4. Written as DNA, the CDR3 is TGTGCCAGCTCACCGCGGACAGGGTGGAACACCGGGGAGCTGTTTTTT. Residues: CASSPRTGWNTGELFF.

This clonotype was seen a handful of times. The chain links TRBV19 to TRBJ1-5; maybe TRBD1 (6 bases). Germline lookup yields CDR1 LNHDA and CDR2 SQIVND (reference sequence). V lost 4 bases, J lost 6 bases, and 16 bases lay in between. The CDR3 has 15 amino acids. The CDR3 DNA is TGTGCCAGTAGTAGGACCGGGGGCGCTAGTCAGCCCCAGCATTTT. Translated: CASSRTGGASQPQHF.

This clonotype occurred many times. The chain joins TRBV4-2 to TRBJ1-1; no firm D call. V was shortened by 0 bases and J by 1 base, with 3 bases between the two germline ends. The CDR3 extends over 13 amino acids. Germline CDR1 and CDR2: LGHNA and YNFKEQ. The DNA for the CDR3 is TGTGCCAGCAGCCAAGATAGGAACACTGAAGCTTTCTTT. It codes for CASSQDRNTEAFF.

V and J are TRBV20-1 and TRBJ2-1, with 9 bases that match TRBD2. The germline V gene has CDR1 DFQATT and CDR2 SNEGSKA (reference sequence). The CDR3 totals 12 residues. The CDR3 DNA sequence: TGCAGGCCGGCGGGAGGGGTCAATGAGCAGTTCTTC. Amino acid sequence: CRPAGGVNEQFF.

The chain recombines TRBV19 with TRBJ1-2; a weak D match, TRBD1 (6 bases). The CDR3 runs 18 residues. Per the germline V gene, CDR1 is LNHDA and CDR2 is SQIVND (reference sequence). Trimming stripped 4 bases from V and 7 bases from J, with 28 bases between. This CDR3 is CASSTSTTGRLAPGGYTF. The DNA for the CDR3 is TGTGCCAGTAGTACCTCAACCACAGGGCGCTTGGCACCAGGTGGCTACACCTTC.

The chain has TRBV6-6 and TRBJ1-1; 7 bases are a match to TRBD1. Trimming cost V 7 bases and J 3 bases; bases outside gene matches: 14. Germline V gives CDR1 MNHNY, CDR2 SVGAGI (reference sequence). This CDR3 is built from 16 residues. CDR3 residues: CASNIALGGADTEAFF. The CDR3 region has the DNA TGTGCCAGCAATATAGCATTAGGGGGCGCGGACACTGAAGCTTTCTTT.

This clonotype was recorded a few times. V gene TRBV6-1 combines with J gene TRBJ1-1; D possibly corresponds to TRBD1 (5 bases). This CDR3 contains 12 residues. Per germline, CDR1 MNHNS and CDR2 SASEGT. Trimming took 6 bases from V and 6 from J, leaving 11 bases between them. The CDR3 DNA is TGTGCCAGCAGAGGGGCGGGGGCTGAAGCTTTCTTT. The encoded protein is CASRGAGAEAFF.

This clonotype occurred a few times. The chain combines TRBV12-3 or TRBV12-4 with TRBJ2-5; TRBD2 aligns across 7 bases. This CDR3 region has 15 residues. Germline trimming cut 3 bases from V and 2 bases from J; bases unmatched to any gene: 6. Here the CDR3 reads CASSFVGGVQETQYF. CDR3 sequence (DNA): TGTGCCAGCAGTTTTGTTGGGGGGGTGCAAGAGACCCAGTACTTC.

This clonotype was found a few times. J is TRBJ2-2 and V is TRBV29-1; the D gene is possibly TRBD2 (6 bases). V was trimmed by 4 bases and J by 0 bases, leaving 9 bases between them. This CDR3 is 14 amino acids long. Germline lookup yields CDR1 SQVTM and CDR2 ANQGSEA. CDR3 residues: CSVARGTNTGELFF. The CDR3, as DNA: TGCAGCGTTGCCCGCGGGACGAACACCGGGGAGCTGTTTTTT.

The rearrangement links TRBV28 to TRBJ2-7; 9 bases align to TRBD2. Germline V lookup: CDR1 MDHEN, CDR2 SYDVKM. The CDR3 is 16 amino acids. V shed 3 bases and J 1 base; nucleotides not matched to a gene: 7. CDR3 nucleotide sequence: TGTGCCAGCAGTTTTTCCCTAGCGGGGCTTTCCTACGAGCAGTACTTC. It specifies CASSFSLAGLSYEQYF.

This clonotype was detected only a few times. In DNA form, the CDR3 reads TGTGCCAGCAGTCGTTTAGCGGGAGGGCCGGGAGATACGCAGTATTTT. Its protein product is CASSRLAGGPGDTQYF. The rearrangement uses TRBV27 and TRBJ2-3, with 11 bases lining up with TRBD2. Trimming cost V 5 bases and J 5 bases; bases outside gene matches: 9. The germline CDR1 and CDR2 sequences are MNHEY and SMNVEV (reference sequence). The CDR3 is 16 amino acids.

V usage is TRBV12-3 or TRBV12-4 and J usage is TRBJ2-3; the D gene is possibly TRBD2 (7 bases). The CDR3 is 16 residues long. V was pared by 6 bases and J by 1 base, with 17 bases between. This CDR3 reads CASSMRGGVGTDTQYF. The CDR3 DNA reads TGTGCCAGCAGCATGAGGGGGGGCGTGGGCACAGATACGCAGTATTTT.

Regarding this clonotype: A single base separates this from a much larger clone, so it may be a read error. The chain employs TRBV28 and TRBJ1-1, with 8 positions matching TRBD1. The germline CDR1 and CDR2 sequences are MDHEN and SYDVKM. This CDR3 is 18 amino acids long. The CDR3 protein is CATSGIGQGPIMNTEAYF. In DNA form, the CDR3 reads TGTGCCACCAGTGGAATCGGACAGGGACCTATCATGAACACTGAAGCTTACTTT. Full variable domain (remainder filled in from reference TRBV28 and TRBJ1-1): DVKVTQSSRYLVKRTGEKVFLECVQDMDHENMFWYRQDPGLGLRLIYFSYDVKMKEKGDIPEGYSVSREKKERFSLILESASTNQTSMYLCATSGIGQGPIMNTEAYFGQGTRLTVV.

The V gene is TRBV7-9, the J gene TRBJ1-3; D is ambiguous. V was pared by 6 bases and J by 0 bases, with 15 bases between. Germline V gene lookup returns CDR1 SEHNR and CDR2 FQNEAQ (reference sequence). This CDR3 comprises 16 residues. CDR3 sequence reads: CASRAVLRRSGNTIYF. CDR3 nucleotide sequence: TGTGCCAGCAGGGCGGTACTCAGGCGCTCTGGAAACACCATATATTTT.

The table lists this clonotype with a few counts. This rearrangement joins TRBV24-1 to TRBJ2-1, with 10 bases aligning to TRBD1. The CDR3 extends over 16 amino acids. V trimming: 4 bases; J trimming: 7 bases; junction bases outside the gene matches: 9. Germline V gives CDR1 KGHDR, CDR2 SFDVKD. CDR3 in DNA: TGTGCCACCAGTGACACCGGGACAGGGGTGGGGAATGAGCAGTTCTTC. Translation: CATSDTGTGVGNEQFF.

The chain uses TRBV5-4 and TRBJ2-2, with no clear D. The CDR3 totals 15 residues. Deletions cut 0 bases from V and 8 bases from J, with 14 bases between. Per germline, CDR1 SGHNT and CDR2 YYREEE (reference sequence). In DNA, the CDR3 is TGTGCCAGCAGCTTGGAATGGGCGAGCCAAGGGGAGCTGTTTTTT. This codes for CASSLEWASQGELFF.

The V and J genes are TRBV9 and TRBJ1-2; D is uncertain. V lost 0 bases to trimming and J lost 0 bases, with 6 bases between them. CDR1 SGDLS and CDR2 YYNGEE come from the germline V gene. The CDR3 runs to 14 residues. The CDR3: CASSVGAANYGYTF. The CDR3 nucleotides are TGTGCCAGCAGCGTAGGGGCAGCTAACTATGGCTACACCTTC.

This clonotype was detected only a few times. This chain connects TRBV29-1 to TRBJ2-5, with TRBD2 identical over 10 bases. Germline-derived CDR1 and CDR2 are SQVTM and ANQGSEA. The length of the CDR3 is 14 residues. J was trimmed by 7 bases and V by 4 bases; bases with no gene match: 9. DNA for the CDR3: TGCAGCGTTGGATCCGGACTAGCGGTCGGGACCCAGTACTTC. It specifies CSVGSGLAVGTQYF.